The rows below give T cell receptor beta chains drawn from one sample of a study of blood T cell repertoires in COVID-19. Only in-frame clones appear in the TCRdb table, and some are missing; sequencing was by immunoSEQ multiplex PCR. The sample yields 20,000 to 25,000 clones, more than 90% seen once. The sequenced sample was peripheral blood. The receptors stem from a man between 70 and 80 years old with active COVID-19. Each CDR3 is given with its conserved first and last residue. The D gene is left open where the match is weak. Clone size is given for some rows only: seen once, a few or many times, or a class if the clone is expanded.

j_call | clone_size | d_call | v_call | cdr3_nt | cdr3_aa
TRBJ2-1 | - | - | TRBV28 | TGTGCCAGCAGTTTATCGGGGAGCGGCTACAATGAGCAGTTCTTC | CASSLSGSGYNEQFF
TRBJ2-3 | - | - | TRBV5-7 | TGTGCCAGCAGCCCCCTGACCGCAGCGGTCCGAAGGCGGTATTTT | CASSPLTAAVRRRYF
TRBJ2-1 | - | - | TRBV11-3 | TGTGCCAGCAGCCCCCACCATACGACACGCAATGAGCAGTTCTTC | CASSPHHTTRNEQFF
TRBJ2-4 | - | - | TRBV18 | TGTGCCAGCTCACCAGAGGACAGCTTAAACATTCAGTACTTC | CASSPEDSLNIQYF
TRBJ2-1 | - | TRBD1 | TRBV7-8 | TGTGCCAGCAGCTCGGGACAGGGGCTTTTAAAAAATGCCTACAATGAGCAGTTCTTC | CASSSGQGLLKNAYNEQFF
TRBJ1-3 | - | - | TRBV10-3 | TGTGCCATCCAGGGATCTGGAAACACCATATATTTT | CAIQGSGNTIYF
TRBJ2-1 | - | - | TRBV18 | TGTGCCAGCTCATTAGGAACCGGGACTTACAATGAGCAGTTCTTC | CASSLGTGTYNEQFF
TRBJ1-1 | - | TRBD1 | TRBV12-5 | TGTGCTAGTGGTTCGGGGACAGGGAGAAACACTGAAGCTTTCTTT | CASGSGTGRNTEAFF
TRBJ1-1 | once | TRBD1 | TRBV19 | TGTGCCAGTAGTACGGCACAGGGGGGGTACACTGAAGCTTTCTTT | CASSTAQGGYTEAFF
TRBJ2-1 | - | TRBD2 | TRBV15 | TGTGCCACCAGCAGAGTAGCGGGGACCTACAATGAGCAGTTCTTC | CATSRVAGTYNEQFF
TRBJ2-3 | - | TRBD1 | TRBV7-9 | TGTGCCAGCAGCTCCCGCCGGGACAGGGGCACAGATACGCAGTATTTT | CASSSRRDRGTDTQYF
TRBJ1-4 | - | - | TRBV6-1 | TGTGCCAGCAGTGAAATAGGAAGAGGAGTTGAAAAACTGTTTTTT | CASSEIGRGVEKLFF
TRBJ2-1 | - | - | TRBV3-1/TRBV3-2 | TGTGCCAGCAGCAAAACTGCCTATGAGCAGTTCTTC | CASSKTAYEQFF
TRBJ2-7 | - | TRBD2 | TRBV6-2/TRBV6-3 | TGTGCCAGCAGTTACTCGGAGACTAGCGGTTACGAGCAGTACTTC | CASSYSETSGYEQYF
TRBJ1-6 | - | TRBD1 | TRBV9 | TGTGCCAGCCGCAGGGGGCTGGGAGAATCACCCCTCCACTTT | CASRRGLGESPLHF